This T cell receptor beta chain was recorded in a study of T cell responses to AZD1222 COVID-19 vaccine. This table comes from immunoSEQ multiplex PCR, and its TCRdb copy is limited to in-frame clones, with some not included. The data show about 79,000 clones, with more than 75% seen just once and less than 25% held by the top ten. The CDR3 is made up of 14 amino acids. Germline CDR1 is MNHEY and CDR2 is SMNVEV (reference sequence). J gave up 1 base and V 5 bases, and 4 bases lay outside the gene matches. The sample in question was peripheral blood, obtained on day 0 of AZD1222 vaccination. This chain joins TRBV27 and TRBJ2-5; the match to TRBD1 covers 7 bases. This receptor was identified in an adult in good health. The DNA for the CDR3 is TGTGCCAGCAGTACCCGGGACAGCCAAGAGACCCAGTACTTC. It codes for CASSTRDSQETQYF.